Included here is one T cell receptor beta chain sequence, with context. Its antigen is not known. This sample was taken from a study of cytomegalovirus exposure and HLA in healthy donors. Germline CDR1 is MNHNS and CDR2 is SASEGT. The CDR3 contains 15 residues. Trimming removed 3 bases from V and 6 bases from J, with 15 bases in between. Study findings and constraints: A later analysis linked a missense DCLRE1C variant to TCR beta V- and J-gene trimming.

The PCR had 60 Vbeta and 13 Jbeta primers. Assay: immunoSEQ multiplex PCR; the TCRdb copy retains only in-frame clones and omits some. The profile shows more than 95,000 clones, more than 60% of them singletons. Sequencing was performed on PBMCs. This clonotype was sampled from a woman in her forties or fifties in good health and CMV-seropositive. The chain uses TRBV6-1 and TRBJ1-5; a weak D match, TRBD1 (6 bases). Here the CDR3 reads CASSDRQGRAQPQHF. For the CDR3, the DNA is TGTGCCAGCAGTGACCGGCAGGGGAGGGCTCAGCCCCAGCATTTT.